This T cell receptor (beta chain) was captured in a study of shared clonotypes between healthy human individuals. Details on this clone: This could be a read error, since a much larger clone is one nucleotide away.

Clones were read by immunoSEQ multiplex PCR, and TCRdb kept only the in-frame ones, dropping some. The sample comprises about 600,000 clones, roughly 72% of which are singletons, and around 11% rests with the top ten. This CDR3 is 14 amino acids long. The germline gives CDR1 GTSNPN, CDR2 SVGIG (reference sequence). V was cut by 8 bases and J by 11 bases, with 22 bases left in between. The sequenced sample consisted of PBMCs. The receptor was isolated from a woman between 40 and 50 years old in good health. Some clones in this sample may be carry-over from other donors' samples. The chain couples TRBV30 to TRBJ1-6, with D possibly being TRBD1 (5 bases). The CDR3 sequence: CASTAGNPGPPLHF. CDR3 sequence (DNA): TGTGCCAGTACGGCGGGAAACCCGGGGCCACCCCTCCACTTT. The full variable domain, with the rest looked up from reference TRBV30 and TRBJ1-6, is SQTIHQWPATLVQPVGSPLSLECTVEGTSNPNLYWYRQAAGRGLQLLFYSVGIGQISSEVPQNLSASRPQDRQFILSSKKLLLSDSGFYLCASTAGNPGPPLHFGNGTRLTVT.